These 4 T cell receptor beta chains originate from one sample sequenced in a study of blood T cell repertoires in COVID-19. Sequencing was performed with immunoSEQ multiplex PCR; in TCRdb, only in-frame clones are kept and a portion is missing. The sample has 65,000 to 75,000 clones; 82% are singletons. Sequencing was performed on peripheral blood. All receptors derive from a woman older than 75 with acute or convalescent COVID-19.

This chain joins TRBV7-6 and TRBJ1-6; 9 bases agree with TRBD1. Germline-derived CDR1 and CDR2 are SGHVS and FNYEAQ. The CDR3 extends over 15 amino acids. Unmatched junction bases numbered 6, after V lost 5 bases and J lost 7 bases. Here the CDR3 reads CASSPGTGMNSPLHF. For the CDR3, the DNA is TGTGCCAGCAGCCCCGGGACAGGGATGAATTCACCCCTCCACTTT.

This chain joins TRBV5-1 and TRBJ1-1, with TRBD1 matching over 7 bases. The V gene's germline CDR1 is SGHRS and CDR2 YFSETQ. This CDR3 is built from 21 residues. Germline trimming cut 1 base from V and 1 base from J; bases unmatched to any gene: 22. DNA of the CDR3: TGCGCCAGCAGCTTGTATTTCGACTCGGGGAATCTGGGACAGTCGAACACTGAAGCTTTCTTT. It yields the protein CASSLYFDSGNLGQSNTEAFF.

The chain recombines TRBV11-3 with TRBJ2-3, with TRBD2 matching 11 bases. The CDR3 runs to 18 residues. J lost 0 bases, V lost 1 base, and 6 bases had no gene match. CDR1 SGHNT and CDR2 YENEEA come from the germline V gene. The DNA for the CDR3 is TGTGCCAGCAGCTTAGGAACTAGCGGGGGCGCCAGCACAGATACGCAGTATTTT. It specifies CASSLGTSGGASTDTQYF.

V and J are TRBV19 and TRBJ1-5; 9 bases line up with TRBD1. Germline-derived CDR1 and CDR2 are LNHDA and SQIVND (reference sequence). V dropped 2 bases and J dropped 7; count of bases not matched to a gene: 6. The CDR3 loop spans 15 amino acids. The CDR3 DNA follows: TGTGCCAGTAGTATAACGACAGGGGGGGTGCAGCCCCAGCATTTT. It translates to CASSITTGGVQPQHF.